The present T cell receptor beta chain was sequenced within a study of spatial heterogeneity in lung cancer (dated by TCRdb to between 2018 and 2020). Turning to the overall study: Beta-chain transcripts were consistently detected in greater numbers than alpha-chain transcripts, which likely reflects a higher abundance of beta-chain transcripts. A strong correlation was found between TCR transcript counts in tumor regions and a T cell transcriptional module score from matched bulk RNA-seq. In the raw uncorrected reads, each unique combination of TCR and UMI appeared on average more than ten times. In non-small cell lung cancer, the study quantitatively compared TCR alpha and beta repertoires across several tumor regions, matched nontumor lung, and blood. The study linked features of the TCR repertoire to counts of nonsynonymous mutations, which were determined by whole-exome sequencing of tumor tissue. At surgery, some 200 tumor regions, approximately 64 matched nontumor lung samples and 56 PBMC samples were TCR-sequenced for both alpha and beta chains.

The investigation overall reported the following: Confirming at a functional level the hypothesis that regional TCRs recognize regional mutations was considered to require additional single-cell paired TCR alpha and beta sequencing. Counts of ubiquitous and regional expanded TCRs correlated with counts of ubiquitous and regional nonsynonymous mutations, respectively. TCR-seq coverage of tumor T cells was estimated at only roughly 7.7% for alpha chains and 12% to 15% for beta chains. The tumor nonsynonymous mutation count correlated with the number of expanded intratumoral alpha and beta TCRs.

The sample holds many counts of this clonotype. This receptor's antigen is unknown. No much larger clone exists at a distance of one base, and base qualities are not known. The library relied on 5' RACE. These reads were obtained on a NextSeq 500. The TCR library protocol attached a unique molecular identifier to each TCR cDNA molecule to allow correction of PCR and sequencing errors. The original methods were these. TCR identification, UMI-based error correction and CDR3 extraction were performed with Decombinator tools. TCRs above a frequency of 2 per 1,000, corresponding to the top 1% of the tumor frequency distribution, were defined as expanded. Expanded tumor TCRs were classed as regional if statistically deemed absent (corrected P<0.05) from at least one tumor region, otherwise ubiquitous. Each repertoire was subsampled 100 times to 5,000 TCRs, after which Renyi diversity was computed with the R vegan package. CDR3 similarity networks were built from amino acid triplet string-kernel similarity, connecting CDR3s with pairwise similarity above 0.82. The public reads were reprocessed in TCRdb via fastp at Q25 and MiXCR, keeping in-frame beta chains. Each record represents a unique CDR3 protein, reported with the most common genes and DNA among its rows. Here the V and J calls rest on TCRdb's processing, not on the authors' analysis. The table for this sample lists 4,000 to 6,000 distinct CDR3 sequences; approximately 8.4% of them were counted only once. About a quarter of the sample is in the top ten clones.

The label giving this sample's time point can be read as: sample taken at primary tumor resection. Samples were obtained from approximately 76 patients with early-stage, untreated non-small cell lung cancer from the lung TRACERx cohort. Whole RNA extracted from tumor and nontumor lung tissue, or from cryopreserved PBMC samples, was used for TCR sequencing without cell sorting. Only patients with enough RNA available from two or more tumor regions were chosen for TCR sequencing. Tumor and adjacent nontumor lung specimens were reviewed by a lung pathologist before selection. The CDR3 sequence holds 13 residues, the cysteine and phenylalanine included. Of the read, only the CDR3 DNA is kept; its 39 bases are in frame from base 1. Trimming costs V 6 bases and J 4 bases, and their ends lie 12 bases apart. For CDR1 and CDR2, the germline V gene lists SNHLY and FYNNEI.

The input for sequencing was lung tumor tissue, taken at surgery. This TCR was sampled from a female donor with early-stage non-small cell lung cancer. The sequence links TRBV2 to TRBJ2-5; the D gene could be either TRBD1 or TRBD2, each agreeing at 5 bases. The nucleotides are TGTGCCAGCAGCCGGCAGAGGGGAGAGACCCAGTACTTC. This gives the protein CASSRQRGETQYF.